The sequence of this T cell receptor beta chain was determined in a study of glioma-infiltrating T cells after dendritic cell vaccination. Whole-study context: Autologous tumor lysate was loaded overnight onto monocyte-derived dendritic cells grown seven days with IL-4 and GM-CSF.

Repertoires were generated with immunoSEQ multiplex PCR, while TCRdb's copy carries only in-frame clones and drops some. The data show approximately 82,000 clones, 70% to 90% seen once. Germline CDR1 is SNHLY and CDR2 is FYNNEI. The CDR3 loop spans 14 amino acids. The J segment lost 9 bases and the V segment lost 11 bases, leaving 12 bases of the junction unmatched. Regarding this clone: Its specificity is unknown.

Whole-study results and caveats: Patients with more pretreatment TILs had longer time to progression and survival.

J is TRBJ2-1 and V is TRBV2; 11 bases map to TRBD2. The origin of this receptor is a human donor with glioblastoma. The starting material was blood, obtained before dendritic cell vaccination. CDR3 loop: CASEGTSGSLEQFF. CDR3 bases: TGTGCCTCCGAGGGGACTAGCGGTTCGCTTGAGCAGTTCTTC. Full variable domain (missing parts from reference TRBV2 and TRBJ2-1): EPEVTQTPSHQVTQMGQEVILRCVPISNHLYFYWYRQILGQKVEFLVSFYNNEISEKSEIFDDQFSVERPDGSNFTLKIRSTKLEDSAMYFCASEGTSGSLEQFFGPGTRLTVL.